This T cell receptor (beta chain) was sequenced in a study of OX40 agonist ivuxolimab in advanced cancers. Study details: Every 2 weeks, ivuxolimab was infused into the patients intravenously at between 0.01 and 10 mg/kg.

Trimming cost V 1 base and J 5 bases; bases outside gene matches: 7. From germline, CDR1 is SGHAT and CDR2 FQNNGV. This CDR3 has 16 amino acids. Data came from immunoSEQ multiplex PCR; TCRdb stores just in-frame clones and leaves some out. The table has around 76,000 clones, roughly 94% seen once. The chain links TRBV11-2 to TRBJ2-1; 8 nucleotides match TRBD2. The clonotype was recovered from an adult with an advanced solid tumor such as melanoma, head and neck, liver or kidney cancer. The sequenced sample was CD4+ or CD8+ T cells sorted from blood, obtained in a trial of the OX40 agonist ivuxolimab. The CDR3 loop reads CASSLGTSPKDNEQFF. Written as DNA, the CDR3 is TGTGCCAGCAGCTTAGGGACTAGCCCGAAGGACAATGAGCAGTTCTTC.